The subject of this entry is one T cell receptor (beta chain). Its matching antigen is unknown. The sample belongs to a study of OX40 agonist ivuxolimab in advanced cancers. Looking at the study overall: Patients took ivuxolimab, an agonistic anti-OX40 (CD134) antibody. Whole-study results and caveats: There were, on average, more expanded clones in CD8+ T cells than in CD4+. Both blood CD4+ and CD8+ T cells showed clonal growth by week 6 at 0.1 to 3.0 mg/kg.

Assay used: immunoSEQ multiplex PCR; TCRdb lists only in-frame clones, some missing. This table has about 48,000 clones, 70% to 90% appearing once. V lost 3 bases, J lost 6 bases, and 13 bases lay in between. The CDR3 length is 13 residues. The V gene's germline CDR1 is SGHNT and CDR2 YYREEE (reference sequence). The rearrangement joins TRBV5-4 to TRBJ2-7; a weak D match, TRBD1 (6 bases). This receptor was obtained from an adult with an advanced solid tumor such as melanoma, head and neck, liver or kidney cancer. Sequencing was performed on CD4+ or CD8+ T cells sorted from blood, taken in a trial of the OX40 agonist ivuxolimab. The CDR3 reads CASSSRGYSEQYF. CDR3 bases: TGTGCCAGCAGCTCGAGGGGGTATTCCGAGCAGTACTTC.